Below are 28 T cell receptor beta chains sequenced from a single sample in a study of cytomegalovirus exposure and HLA in healthy donors. The PCR ran on 60 Vbeta and 13 Jbeta primers. Assay: immunoSEQ multiplex PCR; the TCRdb copy retains only in-frame clones and omits some. This table holds about 160,000 clones, less than 80% found once. Sequences were obtained from PBMCs. All receptors come from a man aged 35-49 years in good health and CMV-seronegative.

Only a few counts were recorded for this clone. The rearrangement uses TRBV29-1 and TRBJ2-3; possibly TRBD1 for D (6 bases). Germline V gene data show CDR1 as SQVTM and CDR2 as ANQGSEA. V lost 3 bases to trimming and J lost 1 base, with 14 bases between them. This CDR3 region has 15 residues. The CDR3 here is CSVEGTTRGTDTQYF. The CDR3, as DNA: TGCAGCGTTGAGGGGACAACCCGGGGCACAGATACGCAGTATTTT.

This clone showed up just a few times. The CDR3 sequence is CASSLEGLLGEQFF. The DNA for the CDR3 is TGTGCCAGCAGCTTAGAGGGACTGTTGGGGGAGCAGTTCTTC. The V gene is TRBV7-2, the J gene TRBJ2-1; maybe TRBD2 (6 bases). V gave up 1 base and J gave up 10 bases, with 14 bases separating them. The length of the CDR3 is 14 residues. Germline CDR1 SGHTA, CDR2 FQGNSA. Looking up the rest from reference TRBV7-2 and TRBJ2-1 gives the full variable domain: GAGVSQSPSNKVTEKGKDVELRCDPISGHTALYWYRQSLGQGLEFLIYFQGNSAPDKSGLPSDRFSAERTGGSVSTLTIQRTQQEDSAVYLCASSLEGLLGEQFFGPGTRLTVL.

V gene TRBV5-8 combines with J gene TRBJ1-4, with 10 bases that match TRBD1. The CDR3 runs 15 residues. The germline CDR1 and CDR2 sequences are SGHTS and YDEGEE. V shed 4 bases, J shed 5 bases, and the junction held 5 bases outside the gene matches. The CDR3 DNA reads as TGTGCCAGCAGCCGGGGGACAGGGGCAAATGAAAAACTGTTTTTT. Translation gives CASSRGTGANEKLFF.

This clone has just one count. The chain has TRBV5-1 and TRBJ1-4, with a possible D match to TRBD1 (5 bases). Germline loops: CDR1 SGHRS, CDR2 YFSETQ. V lost 1 base, J lost 7 bases, and 11 bases lay in between. The CDR3 length is 14 residues. The CDR3 DNA is TGCGCCAGCAGCTTGAGAGGGGAGGGTGAAAAACTGTTTTTT. Amino acids: CASSLRGEGEKLFF. Using reference TRBV5-1 and TRBJ1-4 for the parts outside the CDR3, the full variable domain is KAGVTQTPRYLIKTRGQQVTLSCSPISGHRSVSWYQQTPGQGLQFLFEYFSETQRNKGNFPGRFSGRQFSNSRSEMNVSTLELGDSALYLCASSLRGEGEKLFFGSGTQLSVL.

This clone was counted once. The chain employs TRBV27 and TRBJ2-1, with 11 bases matching TRBD2. The CDR3 totals 17 residues. Trimming removed 3 bases from V and 9 bases from J; junction bases left unmatched: 13. Germline values: CDR1 MNHEY, CDR2 SMNVEV (reference sequence). In DNA, the CDR3 is TGTGCCAGCAGTTTCTCGAAGACTAGCGGGATTCTAGGTGAGCAGTTCTTC. As protein: CASSFSKTSGILGEQFF.

To note about this clone: Other DNA sequences from this sample encode an identical CDR3 as well. The chain has TRBV9 and TRBJ2-2; D is possibly TRBD1 (6 bases). CDR3 length: 14 amino acids. Trimming removed 4 bases at V and 6 bases at J, with 13 bases between. Germline V lookup: CDR1 SGDLS, CDR2 YYNGEE. The CDR3 region has the DNA TGTGCCAGCAGCCCCCGACCAGGGGCCGGGGAGCTGTTTTTT. Amino acid sequence: CASSPRPGAGELFF.

The V gene is TRBV4-1, the J gene TRBJ2-3, with 10 bases that match TRBD2. The CDR3 runs to 15 residues. Germline V gene sequence: CDR1 MGHRA, CDR2 YSYEKL. V lost 1 base to trimming and J lost 5 bases; unmatched junction nucleotides: 3. In nucleotides, the CDR3 is TGCGCCAGCAGCCAAGCTAGCGGGAGATTAGATACGCAGTATTTT. It is translated as CASSQASGRLDTQYF.

The V call is TRBV19, the J call TRBJ2-2; 11 bases align to TRBD1. The CDR3 runs to 16 residues. J lost 8 bases, V lost 1 base, and 6 bases had no gene match. The germline V gene has CDR1 LNHDA and CDR2 SQIVND (reference sequence). The CDR3, as DNA: TGTGCCAGTAGTATAGTAGGAGGACAGGGGGCTGGGGAGCTGTTTTTT. This gives the protein CASSIVGGQGAGELFF.

This chain joins TRBV13 and TRBJ2-1, with 7 bases identical to TRBD2. Germline CDR1 and CDR2: PRHDT and FYEKMQ (reference sequence). Trimming cost V 0 bases and J 4 bases; bases outside gene matches: 3. There are 15 residues in the CDR3. The CDR3 spells CASSLGSSGYNEQFF. DNA of the CDR3: TGTGCCAGCAGCTTAGGTTCTAGCGGATACAATGAGCAGTTCTTC.

This chain links TRBV5-1 with TRBJ1-3; TRBD1 aligns across 7 bases. This CDR3 comprises 16 residues. Germline V lookup: CDR1 SGHRS, CDR2 YFSETQ. V lost 2 bases, J lost 0 bases, and 5 bases stayed unmatched. The CDR3 DNA sequence: TGCGCCAGCAGCTTATCGGGACAGCACTCTGGAAACACCATATATTTT. Translated: CASSLSGQHSGNTIYF.

CDR3 protein: CASSHGTGSTDTQYF. The CDR3 region has the DNA TGCGCCAGCAGTCACGGGACAGGGAGCACAGATACGCAGTATTTT. The chain links TRBV23-1 to TRBJ2-3; 9 bases align to TRBD1. TRBV23-1 is reported as an ORF; its role is uncertain. The V and J ends lost 3 bases and 0 bases, in that order; junction bases with no gene match: 1. This CDR3 has 15 amino acids.

The rearrangement joins TRBV6-4 to TRBJ2-1; 9 bases line up with TRBD2. After removal of 6 bases from V and 8 bases from J, the junction contained 11 bases not matched to a gene. There are 15 residues in the CDR3. The germline V gene has CDR1 MRHNA and CDR2 SNTAGT. CDR3 bases: TGTGCCAGCAGGTCGAGCGGGAGGAATAGCGATGAGCAGTTCTTC. It specifies CASRSSGRNSDEQFF.

This clone occurred a few times. The rearrangement links TRBV21-1 to TRBJ2-5; TRBD2, the table's D call, lacks a check against the DNA. TRBV21-1 is shown as a pseudogene. This CDR3 region has 16 residues. CDR3 protein: CASSKEHGAGEETQYF. CDR3 nucleotides: TGTGCCAGCAGCAAAGAACACGGAGCGGGAGAGGAGACCCAGTACTTC.

V usage is TRBV27 and J usage is TRBJ2-1; TRBD2 might be the D (5 bases). V was clipped by 8 bases and J by 0 bases, with 11 bases between them. The length of the CDR3 is 14 residues. CDR1 MNHEY and CDR2 SMNVEV come from the germline V gene (reference sequence). CDR3 amino acids: CASWSGSSYNEQFF. The CDR3 DNA reads TGTGCCAGCTGGTCGGGGAGCTCCTACAATGAGCAGTTCTTC.

The chain carries TRBV14 and TRBJ2-2; no reliable D call. In germline, CDR1 is SGHDN, CDR2 FVKESK. CDR3 length: 14 residues. The germline V and J ends were trimmed by 5 bases and 2 bases, with 9 bases remaining between them. CDR3 DNA: TGTGCCAGCAGCGAGTCGGTAAACACCGGGGAGCTGTTTTTT. It codes for CASSESVNTGELFF. Together with reference TRBV14 and TRBJ2-2, the CDR3 gives the full variable domain: EAGVTQFPSHSVIEKGQTVTLRCDPISGHDNLYWYRRVMGKEIKFLLHFVKESKQDESGMPNNRFLAERTGGTYSTLKVQPAELEDSGVYFCASSESVNTGELFFGEGSRLTVL.

V gene TRBV4-2 combines with J gene TRBJ2-7; 7 bases fit TRBD1. CDR1 is LGHNA, CDR2 YNFKEQ, per germline. The length of the CDR3 is 17 residues. J gave up 6 bases and V 0 bases, and 14 bases lay outside the gene matches. CDR3: CASSQDPHRGMPAEQYF. CDR3 DNA: TGTGCCAGCAGCCAAGATCCCCACAGGGGAATGCCGGCCGAGCAGTACTTC.

The CDR3 region is CASTVAGGSYEQYF. In nucleotides, the CDR3 is TGTGCCAGCACCGTAGCGGGGGGATCCTACGAGCAGTACTTC. This chain uses TRBV6-1 with TRBJ2-7, with 10 bases fitting TRBD2. The CDR3 is 14 amino acids. Germline CDR1 and CDR2: MNHNS and SASEGT. V lost 7 bases and J lost 1; bases outside the gene matches: 4.

This chain joins TRBV27 and TRBJ2-5; 8 bases are shared with TRBD2. The DNA end favors TRBJ2-7, so the J call may be wrong. Germline V gene data show CDR1 as MNHEY and CDR2 as SMNVEV (reference sequence). CDR3 size: 16 residues. The CDR3 nucleotides read TGTGCCAGCAGTCCCGTAGCGGGGAGAAGCTCCTACGAGCAGTACTTC. This gives the protein CASSPVAGRSSYEQYF.

The chain carries TRBV28 and TRBJ2-7; possible D gene TRBD2, 5 bases. Trimming took 3 bases from V and 9 from J, leaving 18 bases between them. The CDR3 consists of 14 residues. CDR1 and CDR2 from the germline V gene are MDHEN and SYDVKM. This CDR3 reads CASSFGGSRIGQYF. CDR3 nucleotide sequence: TGTGCCAGCAGTTTTGGTGGGAGTCGTATCGGGCAGTACTTC.

This chain joins TRBV6-1 and TRBJ2-7; 7 nucleotides align to TRBD1. The germline CDR1 and CDR2 sequences are MNHNS and SASEGT. The CDR3 contains 18 residues. With 0 bases clipped from V and 3 bases from J, the junction kept 14 bases outside the gene matches. CDR3 nucleotide sequence: TGTGCCAGCAGTGAAGCGAAGGGGGCAGGGCATACGAGCTACGAGCAGTACTTC. Its translation: CASSEAKGAGHTSYEQYF.

V is TRBV27 and J is TRBJ2-4; TRBD1 matches 7 bases. The germline gives CDR1 MNHEY, CDR2 SMNVEV (reference sequence). Germline trimming cut 2 bases from V and 3 bases from J; bases unmatched to any gene: 7. The CDR3 contains 16 residues. The CDR3 loop reads CASSLQGTAVKNIQYF. CDR3 nucleotides: TGTGCCAGCAGTTTACAAGGGACAGCGGTCAAAAACATTCAGTACTTC.

V is TRBV25-1 and J is TRBJ1-5; D not resolved. CDR1 MGHDK and CDR2 SYGVNS come from the germline V gene. V lost 2 bases and J 7 bases, leaving 12 bases between the germline ends. The CDR3 loop spans 14 amino acids. The CDR3 loop reads CASSEMGGNQPQHF. Here the CDR3 DNA reads TGTGCCAGCAGTGAAATGGGAGGGAACCAGCCCCAGCATTTT.

On this clone itself: One end of the junction is discordant with germline, which a read error may explain. The chain employs TRBV6-1 and TRBJ2-6; D is perhaps TRBD1 (6 bases). Germline lookup yields CDR1 MNHNS and CDR2 SASEGT. The CDR3 consists of 15 residues. CDR3 region: CASLPGAPGANGLTF. The CDR3, as DNA: TGTGCCAGTCTCCCAGGGGCCCCTGGGGCCAACGGCCTGACTTTC.

This CDR3 is CASGGQVYEQYF. DNA for the CDR3: TGTGCCAGCGGCGGGCAAGTTTACGAGCAGTACTTC. The chain couples TRBV27 to TRBJ2-5; tentatively, D is TRBD2 (5 bases). Gene TRBJ2-7 matches the end of the DNA better, so the J call may be wrong. The CDR3 spans 12 residues. Germline CDR1 and CDR2: MNHEY and SMNVEV (reference sequence).

In this sample, this clone turned up a few times. This chain links TRBV4-1 with TRBJ2-1, with 13 bases matching TRBD2. Unmatched junction bases numbered 12, after V lost 3 bases and J lost 10 bases. The length of the CDR3 is 17 residues. Per the germline V gene, CDR1 is MGHRA and CDR2 is YSYEKL. CDR3 amino acids: CASSHRGLAGVQGEQFF. The CDR3, as DNA: TGCGCCAGCAGCCATCGCGGACTAGCGGGAGTCCAGGGGGAGCAGTTCTTC.

V usage is TRBV29-1 and J usage is TRBJ2-3; a possible D gene is TRBD2 (5 bases). CDR1 and CDR2 from the germline V gene are SQVTM and ANQGSEA. The CDR3 loop spans 16 amino acids. The V gene lost 2 bases and the J gene lost 2 bases, with 17 bases spanning the gap. CDR3 amino acids: CSVERASLSVTDTQYF. The CDR3, as DNA: TGCAGCGTTGAACGGGCTAGCCTTAGTGTCACAGATACGCAGTATTTT.

The chain links TRBV5-1 to TRBJ2-5; 9 nucleotides match TRBD2. Trimming took 7 bases from V and 0 from J; bases not matched to a gene: 4. CDR1 and CDR2 (germline): SGHRS, YFSETQ. The length of the CDR3 is 14 residues. The CDR3 DNA is TGCGCCAGCGGGGGCGGGAGGGACCAAGAGACCCAGTACTTC. It codes for CASGGGRDQETQYF.

DNA for the CDR3: TGTGCCAGCAGTTACTCGAGGTCGGGGGGCGGCGCTTTCTTT. Its protein product is CASSYSRSGGGAFF. This sequence joins TRBV6-5 and TRBJ1-1; the D gene is possibly TRBD1 (6 bases). The CDR3 runs to 14 residues. The germline V gene encodes CDR1 MNHEY and CDR2 SVGAGI. Trimming pared 0 bases from V and 11 bases from J, leaving 16 bases between.